The 17 T cell receptor beta chains listed next were all sequenced from one sample in a study of yellow fever vaccine responses in identical twins. MiXCR, run by TCRdb on the RT-PCR reads, gives a single entry per CDR3 protein. Altogether about 10,000 distinct CDR3 sequences are present, 75% to 90% being singletons, with the ten largest covering approximately 2%. Sequencing was performed on T cells from blood (PBMCs), unsorted or a sorted subset (not recorded which), taken before or after yellow fever vaccination (not recorded which). The receptors shown here come from a woman aged 18-29 years who received the yellow fever vaccine.

The chain couples TRBV24-1 to TRBJ2-1; 10 nucleotides align to TRBD1. V trimming: 8 bases; J trimming: 9 bases; junction bases outside the gene matches: 9. Germline CDR1 KGHDR, CDR2 SFDVKD. CDR3 length equals 14 residues. The CDR3 coding sequence is TGTGCCACCACGGACAGGGGGGGGAAAGGTGAGCAGTTCTTC. It specifies CATTDRGGKGEQFF.

The chain links TRBV7-9 to TRBJ2-3; 8 nucleotides agree with TRBD2. CDR3 length equals 15 residues. V shed 3 bases, J shed 4 bases, and the junction held 6 bases outside the gene matches. CDR1 is SEHNR, CDR2 FQNEAQ, per germline (reference sequence). CDR3 nucleotide sequence: TGTGCCAGCAGCTTCGCGGGGGGAAGGGCAGATACGCAGTATTTT. As protein: CASSFAGGRADTQYF.

This chain connects TRBV12-3 or TRBV12-4 to TRBJ2-1; no firm D call. Trimming cost V 0 bases and J 8 bases, with 8 bases left between them. There are 13 residues in the CDR3. The CDR3 sequence is CASSLAIGDEQFF. CDR3 DNA: TGTGCCAGCAGTTTAGCAATCGGCGATGAGCAGTTCTTC.

The J gene is TRBJ2-2, the V gene TRBV19, with D tentatively TRBD1 or TRBD2 (5 bases each). V gave up 4 bases and J gave up 7 bases, with 16 bases separating them. Germline lookup yields CDR1 LNHDA and CDR2 SQIVND (reference sequence). This CDR3 region has 15 residues. The CDR3 reads CASSTPGTYGGELFF. The CDR3 nucleotides are TGTGCCAGTAGTACCCCTGGGACCTACGGCGGGGAGCTGTTTTTT. The full variable domain, rest sourced from reference TRBV19 and TRBJ2-2, is DGGITQSPKYLFRKEGQNVTLSCEQNLNHDAMYWYRQDPGQGLRLIYYSQIVNDFQKGDIAEGYSVSREKKESFPLTVTSAQKNPTAFYLCASSTPGTYGGELFFGEGSRLTVL.

Sample share makes this clonotype large. The V call is TRBV4-2, the J call TRBJ1-2, with D hard to call. V lost 0 bases and J lost 2, with 10 bases in between. Per the germline V gene, CDR1 is LGHNA and CDR2 is YNFKEQ. The CDR3 covers 15 residues. CDR3 residues: CASSQDTGRNYGYTF. CDR3 coding DNA: TGTGCCAGCAGCCAAGATACGGGCAGAAACTATGGCTACACCTTC.

The chain couples TRBV11-1 to TRBJ2-7, with TRBD1 matching over 8 bases. After removal of 1 base from V and 1 base from J, the junction contained 0 bases not matched to a gene. The CDR3 consists of 14 residues. CDR1 and CDR2 (germline): SGHAT, FQDESV (reference sequence). The CDR3 loop is CASSLGTGSYEQYV. Here the CDR3 DNA reads TGTGCCAGCAGCTTAGGGACAGGGTCCTACGAGCAGTACGTC.

The chain couples TRBV11-3 to TRBJ2-7; the D call may be TRBD1 or TRBD2 (5 bases each). The CDR3 has 15 residues. Germline CDR1 and CDR2: SGHNT and YENEEA. V lost 4 bases, J lost 0 bases, and 13 bases lay in between. In DNA, the CDR3 is TGTGCCAGCAGCTCTCGGGGACCTGGCTCCTACGAGCAGTACTTC. Residues: CASSSRGPGSYEQYF.

The chain uses TRBV12-3 or TRBV12-4 and TRBJ1-5; a possible D gene is TRBD1 (6 bases). Trimming cost V 7 bases and J 6 bases, with 13 bases left between them. CDR3 length equals 13 residues. Written as DNA, the CDR3 is TGTGCCAGCAACCAAGGGGGGGGTCAGCCCCAGCATTTT. Translation gives CASNQGGGQPQHF.

The chain joins TRBV14 to TRBJ2-2, with D unresolved. CDR1 and CDR2 from the germline V gene are SGHDN and FVKESK. Trimming took off 2 bases at V and 5 bases at J, with 9 bases between the two ends. The CDR3 totals 14 residues. This CDR3 reads CASSQQIRTGELFF. CDR3 coding DNA: TGTGCCAGCAGCCAACAGATCAGGACCGGGGAGCTGTTTTTT.

This sequence joins TRBV11-3 and TRBJ2-1; 13 positions match TRBD2. Germline assignment: CDR1 SGHNT and CDR2 YENEEA. J gave up 4 bases and V 3 bases, and 6 bases lay outside the gene matches. The CDR3 extends over 17 amino acids. CDR3 DNA sequence: TGTGCCAGCAGCTTTACTAGCGGGGGGGCGGTATACAATGAGCAGTTCTTC. It is translated as CASSFTSGGAVYNEQFF.

The J gene is TRBJ1-2, the V gene TRBV20-1, with 8 bases fitting TRBD1. The CDR3 is made up of 12 amino acids. Looked up from germline, CDR1 is DFQATT and CDR2 is SNEGSKA (reference sequence). With V trimmed by 1 base and J by 6 bases, 1 base remained unmatched. The CDR3 region is CSARGQGHGYTF. DNA for the CDR3: TGCAGTGCTAGAGGACAGGGGCATGGCTACACCTTC.

V and J are TRBV11-1 and TRBJ2-2, with 15 bases that match TRBD2. Germline V gene sequence: CDR1 SGHAT, CDR2 FQDESV (reference sequence). V was clipped by 11 bases and J by 6 bases; unmatched bases: 7. The length of the CDR3 is 15 residues. CDR3 protein: CAPSGLAGGPGELFF. DNA for the CDR3: TGTGCCCCCTCGGGACTAGCGGGAGGTCCCGGGGAGCTGTTTTTT.

This chain uses TRBV6-5 with TRBJ2-3; D call uncertain. Trimming cost V 2 bases and J 2 bases, with 8 bases left between them. Germline V gene data show CDR1 as MNHEY and CDR2 as SVGAGI. The CDR3 spans 14 residues. In DNA form, the CDR3 reads TGTGCCAGCAGTTACGAAGGTTACACAGATACGCAGTATTTT. The encoded protein is CASSYEGYTDTQYF.

The chain employs TRBV6-5 and TRBJ1-6; possibly TRBD1 for D (5 bases). This CDR3 has 16 residues. V was pared by 0 bases and J by 7 bases, with 13 bases between. CDR1 is MNHEY, CDR2 SVGAGI, per germline. The CDR3 DNA is TGTGCCAGCAGTTACTCGACCCTGGGGGGGAATTCACCCCTCCACTTT. Protein product: CASSYSTLGGNSPLHF.

V and J are TRBV6-5 and TRBJ1-1; D not resolved. The CDR3 loop spans 14 amino acids. Deletions cut 0 bases from V and 0 bases from J, with 5 bases between. Looked up from germline, CDR1 is MNHEY and CDR2 is SVGAGI. The CDR3 sequence: CASSYSGVNTEAFF. CDR3 sequence (DNA): TGTGCCAGCAGTTACTCCGGGGTGAACACTGAAGCTTTCTTT.

This clonotype has a handful of counts. The rearrangement joins TRBV2 to TRBJ2-3; D ambiguous. CDR1 and CDR2 (germline): SNHLY, FYNNEI. The CDR3 has 16 amino acids. Trimming removed 7 bases from V and 1 base from J, with 18 bases in between. The CDR3 coding sequence is TGTGCCAGCACCAAGTGGCACTTATGGGGCACAGATACGCAGTATTTT. Translated, it gives CASTKWHLWGTDTQYF.

The chain combines TRBV18 with TRBJ2-5; unclear D gene. The CDR3 runs 16 residues. Germline V lookup: CDR1 KGHSH, CDR2 LQKENI. With 3 bases removed from V and 7 bases from J, the gap between germline ends came to 21 bases. The CDR3 nucleotides are TGTGCCAGCTCACCTTCAACCGGGCCCCAGGAGACGACCCAGTACTTC. Its protein product is CASSPSTGPQETTQYF. Complete variable domain (other parts from reference TRBV18 and TRBJ2-5): NAGVMQNPRHLVRRRGQEARLRCSPMKGHSHVYWYRQLPEEGLKFMVYLQKENIIDESGMPKERFSAEFPKEGPSILRIQQVVRGDSAAYFCASSPSTGPQETTQYFGPGTRLLVL.